Listed below are T cell receptor beta chains from one sample, sequenced in a study of shared clonotypes between healthy human individuals. The table came from immunoSEQ multiplex PCR; TCRdb's copy has only in-frame clones and leaves some out. The repertoire holds roughly 490,000 clones, with around three quarters as singletons. Sequencing was performed on PBMCs. These receptors originate from a middle-aged woman in good health. Some clones in this sample may be carry-over from other donors' samples. CDR3s include the opening cysteine and the closing phenylalanine or tryptophan. A D gene is named only where the DNA matches it firmly. Clone sizes are given selectively: once, few, many, or a class where the clone is expanded.

size: once
D: .
J: TRBJ1-5
V: TRBV6-1
CDR3: CASSEWGQPQHF
DNA: TGTGCCAGCAGTGAATGGGGACAGCCCCAGCATTTT

size: .
D: TRBD2
J: TRBJ2-3
V: TRBV7-9
CDR3: CATRTRSGRSTDTQYF
DNA: TGTGCCACCCGCACCCGTAGCGGGAGAAGCACAGATACGCAGTATTTT

size: .
D: .
J: TRBJ2-2
V: TRBV7-6
CDR3: CASSPRNNGELFF
DNA: TGTGCCAGCAGCCCCAGGAACAACGGGGAGCTGTTTTTT

size: .
D: .
J: TRBJ1-5
V: TRBV2
CDR3: CASSEDAGRHQPQHF
DNA: TGTGCCAGCAGTGAAGATGCCGGGAGACATCAGCCCCAGCATTTT

size: .
D: .
J: TRBJ2-4
V: TRBV15
CDR3: CATSRGVGGATGNIQYF
DNA: TGTGCCACCAGCAGAGGAGTGGGGGGAGCCACGGGAAACATTCAGTACTTC

size: .
D: .
J: TRBJ2-6
V: TRBV30
CDR3: CAWSQGTGANVLTF
DNA: TGTGCCTGGAGTCAGGGGACTGGGGCCAACGTCCTGACTTTC

size: few
D: .
J: TRBJ2-1
V: TRBV6-6
CDR3: CASSYSLEGNEQFF
DNA: TGTGCCAGCAGTTACTCCCTAGAAGGGAATGAGCAGTTCTTC

size: .
D: TRBD1
J: TRBJ2-3
V: TRBV7-6
CDR3: CASSPWTGGTDTQYF
DNA: TGTGCCAGCAGCCCCTGGACAGGGGGCACAGATACGCAGTATTTT

size: .
D: .
J: TRBJ1-2
V: TRBV18
CDR3: CASSRTTGGYRGYTF
DNA: TGTGCCAGCTCACGGACGACAGGAGGCTATCGAGGCTACACCTTC

size: .
D: TRBD1
J: TRBJ1-4
V: TRBV6-1
CDR3: CASRTGTGGEKLFF
DNA: TGTGCCAGCAGAACCGGGACAGGGGGTGAAAAACTGTTTTTT

size: .
D: .
J: TRBJ1-1
V: TRBV18
CDR3: CASSPPEVNTEAFF
DNA: TGTGCCAGCTCACCACCGGAGGTGAACACTGAAGCTTTCTTT

size: .
D: .
J: TRBJ2-5
V: TRBV1
CDR3: CTSSQDGTKEETQYF
DNA: TGCACCAGCAGCCAAGATGGGACCAAAGAAGAGACCCAGTACTTC

size: .
D: .
J: TRBJ2-5
V: TRBV11-2
CDR3: CASSSSLREFETQYF
DNA: TGTGCCAGCAGCAGTAGCTTGAGGGAATTTGAGACCCAGTACTTC

size: .
D: TRBD1
J: TRBJ1-5
V: TRBV10-3
CDR3: CATWDDRGLNQPQHF
DNA: TGTGCCACCTGGGACGACAGGGGGCTGAATCAGCCCCAGCATTTT

size: few
D: .
J: TRBJ2-1
V: TRBV19
CDR3: CASNRQSSYNEQFF
DNA: TGTGCCAGTAATAGACAGAGCTCCTACAATGAGCAGTTCTTC

size: .
D: TRBD2
J: TRBJ2-1
V: TRBV29-1
CDR3: CSVEDRASGRSEQFF
DNA: TGCAGCGTTGAAGATAGGGCTAGCGGGAGAAGTGAGCAGTTCTTC

size: few
D: TRBD1
J: TRBJ2-7
V: TRBV28
CDR3: CASSLSPPGQSYEQYF
DNA: TGTGCCAGCAGTTTATCCCCTCCGGGACAGAGCTACGAGCAGTACTTC

size: .
D: TRBD2
J: TRBJ2-1
V: TRBV7-9
CDR3: CASSLVLGLEAGNEQFF
DNA: TGTGCCAGCAGCTTAGTTCTCGGACTAGAGGCGGGCAATGAGCAGTTCTTC

size: .
D: TRBD2
J: TRBJ2-1
V: TRBV7-3
CDR3: CASSPPGTSPNEQFF
DNA: TGTGCCAGCAGCCCACCCGGGACTAGCCCCAATGAGCAGTTCTTC

size: .
D: TRBD2
J: TRBJ2-7
V: TRBV4-2
CDR3: CASSQAGGREYEQYF
DNA: TGTGCCAGCAGCCAAGCCGGCGGGAGGGAATACGAGCAGTACTTC

size: .
D: .
J: TRBJ1-1
V: TRBV18
CDR3: CASSPNEGASGLNTEAFF
DNA: TGTGCCAGCTCACCAAACGAAGGGGCCTCAGGTCTGAACACTGAAGCTTTCTTT

size: few
D: .
J: TRBJ2-7
V: TRBV4-2
CDR3: CASSQDRGRLGEQYF
DNA: TGTGCCAGCAGCCAAGATAGGGGGAGGCTAGGCGAGCAGTACTTC

size: .
D: TRBD1
J: TRBJ2-5
V: TRBV5-4
CDR3: CASSPGQAQETQYF
DNA: TGTGCCAGCAGCCCCGGACAGGCCCAAGAGACCCAGTACTTC

size: .
D: .
J: TRBJ2-1
V: TRBV9
CDR3: CASSTQTGNEQFF
DNA: TGTGCCAGCAGCACTCAAACTGGGAATGAGCAGTTCTTC

size: .
D: .
J: TRBJ1-2
V: TRBV4-3
CDR3: CASSQDLAQPANYGYTF
DNA: TGCGCCAGCAGCCAAGATCTGGCGCAGCCAGCTAACTATGGCTACACCTTC

size: .
D: .
J: TRBJ1-3
V: TRBV5-5
CDR3: CASSPRPATHSGNTIYF
DNA: TGTGCCAGCAGCCCTAGACCCGCCACCCACTCTGGAAACACCATATATTTT

size: .
D: TRBD2
J: TRBJ2-7
V: TRBV27
CDR3: CASSSLLNRLAGSYEQYF
DNA: TGTGCCAGCAGTTCCCTACTTAACCGACTAGCGGGCTCCTACGAGCAGTACTTC

size: .
D: TRBD2
J: TRBJ2-3
V: TRBV4-1
CDR3: CASSPSPREGRDTQYF
DNA: TGCGCCAGCAGCCCCTCCCCACGGGAGGGGAGAGATACGCAGTATTTT

size: .
D: TRBD1
J: TRBJ1-5
V: TRBV6-5
CDR3: CASSYSGTGDQPQHF
DNA: TGTGCCAGCAGTTACTCCGGGACAGGGGATCAGCCCCAGCATTTT

size: .
D: TRBD2
J: TRBJ2-1
V: TRBV19
CDR3: CASSISGSYWNEQFF
DNA: TGTGCCAGTAGTATCAGCGGGAGTTATTGGAATGAGCAGTTCTTC

size: .
D: TRBD2
J: TRBJ2-7
V: TRBV28
CDR3: CASSFLIAGVNEQYF
DNA: TGTGCCAGCAGTTTTTTGATAGCGGGAGTCAACGAGCAGTACTTC

size: .
D: .
J: TRBJ1-5
V: TRBV11-2
CDR3: CASSLQGNQPQHF
DNA: TGTGCCAGCAGCCTCCAGGGTAATCAGCCCCAGCATTTT

size: .
D: TRBD1
J: TRBJ1-2
V: TRBV27
CDR3: CASSPGQSNYGYTF
DNA: TGTGCCAGCAGCCCGGGACAGTCAAACTATGGCTACACCTTC

size: .
D: TRBD1
J: TRBJ1-1
V: TRBV29-1
CDR3: CSAQTGGNTEAFF
DNA: TGCAGCGCTCAGACAGGGGGGAACACTGAAGCTTTCTTT

size: .
D: .
J: TRBJ2-2
V: TRBV9
CDR3: CASSTDVTLNTGELFF
DNA: TGTGCCAGCAGCACAGATGTCACTTTAAACACCGGGGAGCTGTTTTTT

size: .
D: .
J: TRBJ2-2
V: TRBV5-1
CDR3: CASSLAGATGELFF
DNA: TGCGCCAGCAGCTTGGCCGGGGCCACCGGGGAGCTGTTTTTT

size: .
D: TRBD2
J: TRBJ2-1
V: TRBV9
CDR3: CASSVEGSGGYNEQFF
DNA: TGTGCCAGCAGCGTAGAGGGTAGCGGGGGATACAATGAGCAGTTCTTC

size: .
D: TRBD1
J: TRBJ1-1
V: TRBV10-2
CDR3: CASREGQGRTEAFF
DNA: TGCGCCAGCAGGGAGGGACAGGGGAGGACTGAAGCTTTCTTT

size: .
D: .
J: TRBJ2-1
V: TRBV7-2
CDR3: CASSFYQKNEQFF
DNA: TGTGCCAGCAGCTTCTATCAGAAAAATGAGCAGTTCTTC

size: few
D: TRBD1
J: TRBJ2-3
V: TRBV6-4
CDR3: CASGTGETDTQYF
DNA: TGTGCCAGCGGGACAGGGGAGACAGATACGCAGTATTTT

size: .
D: TRBD2
J: TRBJ2-3
V: TRBV7-3
CDR3: CASSLTGGLDTQYF
DNA: TGTGCCAGCAGCTTAACGGGAGGGTTGGATACGCAGTATTTT

size: .
D: .
J: TRBJ1-1
V: TRBV27
CDR3: CASRVEQGTRAFF
DNA: TGTGCCAGCAGAGTCGAACAGGGTACTCGAGCTTTCTTT

size: few
D: .
J: TRBJ1-2
V: TRBV6-5
CDR3: CASSYSSNYGYTF
DNA: TGTGCCAGCAGTTACTCATCTAACTATGGCTACACCTTC

size: once
D: TRBD2
J: TRBJ2-5
V: TRBV5-1
CDR3: CASSQSGVKETQYF
DNA: TGCGCCAGCTCTCAAAGCGGGGTAAAAGAGACCCAGTACTTC

size: .
D: .
J: TRBJ2-1
V: TRBV5-1
CDR3: CASSLAPRAYNEQFF
DNA: TGCGCCAGCAGCTTGGCCCCTCGCGCCTACAATGAGCAGTTCTTC